This T cell receptor beta chain is drawn from a study of shared clonotypes between healthy human individuals. Running of the assay took place at deep level. Libraries were prepared by immunoSEQ multiplex PCR; TCRdb keeps only in-frame clonotypes and omits some of them. The sample lists roughly 2.5 million clones; more than 90% were seen once. The CDR3 is made up of 13 amino acids. V was clipped by 8 bases and J by 0 bases, with 8 bases between them. CDR1 and CDR2 (germline): SNHLY, FYNNEI. Study-wide results and caveats: Even with large depth, rarefaction showed that sorted-subset sequencing was incomplete. Generation probabilities of non-shared clonotypes were lower (relative to those shared by all four donors).

On this clone itself: The target antigen is unknown.

Memory CD4+ cells were the fraction left after CD45RA+ naive selection. Sequenced: naive CD4+ T cells sorted from blood. Subset given: CD45RA+ positively selected. The chain links TRBV2 to TRBJ2-1, with TRBD2 as a possible D gene (5 bases). This sequence originates from a man aged 18 to 30 in good health. In DNA, the CDR3 is TGTGCCAGCTGGGCGGGCTCCTACAATGAGCAGTTCTTC. Translated, it gives CASWAGSYNEQFF.